This TCR beta chain was profiled in a study of T cell responses to AZD1222 COVID-19 vaccine. Across the whole study: The analysis combined second doses at about 4 or about 12 weeks. Study findings and constraints: Variant regions that are unmutated are reportedly the target of nearly half of spike-specific TCRs.

Repertoires were generated with immunoSEQ multiplex PCR, while TCRdb's copy carries only in-frame clones and drops some. The sample has 65,000 to 90,000 clones; approximately 89% are singletons. On this clone itself: What it binds is not known.

This clonotype was obtained from an adult in good health. The specimen was peripheral blood, collected on day 0 of AZD1222 vaccination.

CDR3 DNA: TGTGCCAGCACAAGGACAGGGGGGGACGAGCAGTACTTC. This encodes CASTRTGGDEQYF. V usage is TRBV6-5 and J usage is TRBJ2-7; 10 bases agree with TRBD1. Trimming took 7 bases from V and 5 from J; bases not matched to a gene: 5. Germline V lookup: CDR1 MNHEY, CDR2 SVGAGI. The CDR3 is made up of 13 amino acids.